This paragraph covers one T cell receptor (beta chain) sequence. Germline assignment: CDR1 SEHNR and CDR2 FQNEAQ (reference sequence). J was trimmed by 6 bases and V by 5 bases; bases with no gene match: 5. The CDR3 has 13 residues. The data stem from a study of blood T cells in healthy people across ages. With a J-beta primer mix and a sample-barcoded 5' primer, a second PCR ran 7 to 11 cycles. TCRdb recomputed calls from the 5' RACE reads with MiXCR, one row per CDR3 protein. The data show about a million distinct CDR3 sequences, around two fifths seen once. This chain joins TRBV7-9 and TRBJ1-2; 8 bases match TRBD1. The TCR sequence derives from a man younger than 35 in good health. Sequencing was carried out using blood. CDR3 in amino acids: CASSENRGDGYTF. The CDR3 DNA reads as TGTGCCAGCAGCGAAAACAGGGGGGATGGCTACACCTTC.